This T cell receptor beta chain was sequenced in a study of blood T cell repertoires in COVID-19. Study as a whole: Sample material is recorded as cDNA or gDNA derived from T cells, B-cell-depleted T cells, or PBMCs.

Measured with immunoSEQ multiplex PCR; TCRdb has only the in-frame clones, and not every one. The profile shows around 150,000 clones, 82% of them singletons. Trimming removed 5 bases at V and 0 bases at J, with 11 bases between. Germline V lookup: CDR1 LNHDA, CDR2 SQIVND (reference sequence). CDR3 length equals 15 residues. The TCR was taken from a woman in her forties with COVID-19, enrolled during active disease. The sample comprised peripheral blood. The rearrangement uses TRBV19 and TRBJ1-5; TRBD1 might be the D (6 bases). CDR3 in amino acids: CASSWDTFSNQPQHF. The CDR3 DNA sequence: TGTGCCAGTAGTTGGGACACCTTTAGCAATCAGCCCCAGCATTTT.